A single sample gave rise to the 28 T cell receptor beta chains below, sequenced in a study of somatic mutations in cytotoxic T cells in rheumatoid arthritis. TCRdb keeps only in-frame clones here, not all; method: immunoSEQ multiplex PCR. The top ten clones hold about 38% of a sample with around 12,000 clones, 65% to 80% of them seen once. The specimen sequenced was CD8+ T cells sorted from blood. The receptor source for this set is an adult with rheumatoid arthritis.

This rearrangement joins TRBV2 to TRBJ2-1; D gene uncertain. Germline V gene sequence: CDR1 SNHLY, CDR2 FYNNEI. This CDR3 contains 15 residues. V shed 4 bases and J shed 5 bases, with 15 bases lying between them. The CDR3 loop is CASSGPDAVNNEQFF. CDR3 nucleotide sequence: TGTGCCAGCAGTGGGCCCGATGCTGTAAACAATGAGCAGTTCTTC.

V and J are TRBV19 and TRBJ2-3; 11 positions agree with TRBD2. The CDR3 loop spans 18 amino acids. Losses at the gene ends were 3 bases for V and 8 bases for J; bases not matched to a gene: 16. Germline V gene sequence: CDR1 LNHDA, CDR2 SQIVND (reference sequence). CDR3 sequence reads: CASSIFAVAGGAFRTQYF. The DNA for the CDR3 is TGTGCCAGTAGTATTTTCGCTGTAGCGGGGGGGGCTTTCCGTACGCAGTATTTT.

The table lists this clone with a few counts. This chain joins TRBV4-1 and TRBJ1-1; D may be TRBD1 (5 bases). The V gene lost 3 bases and the J gene lost 3 bases, with 14 bases spanning the gap. CDR3 length: 15 amino acids. Germline V gene sequence: CDR1 MGHRA, CDR2 YSYEKL. Written as DNA, the CDR3 is TGCGCCAGCAGCCAGGGGACGGGGGGGGACACTGAAGCTTTCTTT. Translating it yields CASSQGTGGDTEAFF.

The chain combines TRBV19 with TRBJ2-6; D call uncertain. There are 14 residues in the CDR3. V lost 4 bases and J lost 2, with 6 bases in between. Germline lookup yields CDR1 LNHDA and CDR2 SQIVND (reference sequence). CDR3 residues: CASSNSAGANVLTF. The DNA of the CDR3 is TGTGCCAGTAGTAACTCTGCTGGGGCCAACGTCCTGACTTTC.

The chain carries TRBV7-9 and TRBJ1-1; D gene unclear. The ends were cut back, 1 base at V and 5 bases at J, with 11 bases in the middle. CDR1 and CDR2 from the germline V gene are SEHNR and FQNEAQ (reference sequence). The CDR3 extends over 14 amino acids. This CDR3 is CASSLEGGVTEAFF. The CDR3, as DNA: TGTGCCAGCAGCTTAGAGGGCGGGGTGACTGAAGCTTTCTTT.

This chain connects TRBV28 to TRBJ2-1; the D gene is possibly TRBD1 (5 bases). With 9 bases removed from V and 9 bases from J, the gap between germline ends came to 12 bases. Germline V CDR1 and CDR2: MDHEN, SYDVKM. CDR3 length: 11 residues. This chain's CDR3 is CASSGLGEQFF. The CDR3 DNA sequence: TGTGCCAGTTCAGGGCTAGGTGAGCAGTTCTTC.

The chain carries TRBV19 and TRBJ2-7; D is unresolved. The CDR3 is made up of 14 amino acids. Germline-derived CDR1 and CDR2 are LNHDA and SQIVND (reference sequence). Between the trimmed V and J ends, which lost 1 base and 2 bases, there was a span of 9 bases. The CDR3 sequence is CASSIGLSAYEQYF. The CDR3 coding sequence is TGTGCCAGTAGTATAGGGCTTTCCGCCTACGAGCAGTACTTC.

The V gene is TRBV7-8, the J gene TRBJ2-3; D gene unclear. The CDR3 has 12 amino acids. V was cut by 5 bases and J by 5 bases, with 8 bases left in between. Germline V gene lookup returns CDR1 SGHVS and CDR2 FQNEAQ. This chain's CDR3 is CASSLRIDTQYF. The CDR3 region has the DNA TGTGCCAGCAGCCTCAGAATAGATACGCAGTATTTT.

This clone was counted only a few times. The V gene is TRBV5-4, the J gene TRBJ1-5, with D maybe TRBD1 (5 bases). Trimming pared 3 bases from V and 4 bases from J, leaving 11 bases between. CDR3 length equals 14 residues. CDR1 is SGHNT and CDR2 is YYREEE in the germline V gene (reference sequence). CDR3 in DNA: TGTGCCAGCAGCTCGGACACCGGGAATCAGCCCCAGCATTTT. Its protein product is CASSSDTGNQPQHF. The entire variable domain, with the rest obtained from reference TRBV5-4 and TRBJ1-5, is as follows: ETGVTQSPTHLIKTRGQQVTLRCSSQSGHNTVSWYQQALGQGPQFIFQYYREEENGRGNFPPRFSGLQFPNYSSELNVNALELDDSALYLCASSSDTGNQPQHFGDGTRLSIL.

The chain recombines TRBV7-9 with TRBJ2-7; a weak D match, TRBD1 (6 bases). This CDR3 contains 16 residues. Trimming cost V 5 bases and J 3 bases, with 20 bases left between them. Looked up from germline, CDR1 is SEHNR and CDR2 is FQNEAQ (reference sequence). CDR3 amino acids: CASSKSGQGLNYEQYF. The CDR3 DNA sequence: TGTGCCAGCAGCAAAAGTGGTCAGGGGCTAAACTACGAGCAGTACTTC.

The chain links TRBV4-1 to TRBJ2-7; D unclear. The CDR3 covers 14 residues. Germline V lookup: CDR1 MGHRA, CDR2 YSYEKL. Between the trimmed V and J ends, which lost 1 base and 2 bases, there was a span of 9 bases. CDR3 DNA: TGCGCCAGCAGCCAAGCCGACGGAACCTACGAGCAGTACTTC. Translation gives CASSQADGTYEQYF.

The J gene is TRBJ2-3, the V gene TRBV5-6, with a tentative D call TRBD1 (6 bases). There are 15 residues in the CDR3. V lost 6 bases and J 0 bases, leaving 14 bases between the germline ends. Looked up from germline, CDR1 is SGHDT and CDR2 is YYEEEE. This chain's CDR3 is CASKDRDTSTDTQYF. For the CDR3, the DNA is TGTGCCAGCAAAGACCGGGACACTAGCACAGATACGCAGTATTTT.

The chain recombines TRBV9 with TRBJ1-4; 7 bases agree with TRBD1. Germline assignment: CDR1 SGDLS and CDR2 YYNGEE. This CDR3 has 15 residues. The V and J ends lost 0 bases and 6 bases, in that order; junction bases with no gene match: 5. For the CDR3, the DNA is TGTGCCAGCAGCGTAGCGGGCAGGGGGGATGAAAAACTGTTTTTT. Protein sequence: CASSVAGRGDEKLFF.

The count of this clone is one. The CDR3: CAISWGTNTEAFF. In DNA form, the CDR3 reads TGTGCCATCTCTTGGGGGACGAACACTGAAGCTTTCTTT. The chain couples TRBV19 to TRBJ1-1; perhaps TRBD1 as D (5 bases). Germline CDR1 and CDR2: LNHDA and SQIVND (reference sequence). Trimming cost V 10 bases and J 1 base, with 13 bases left between them. CDR3 length: 13 amino acids.

On this clone itself: One end of the junction fails to match germline, which may point to a read error. V is TRBV6-1 and J is TRBJ2-1; 10 nucleotides agree with TRBD2. CDR3 length: 14 amino acids. Germline CDR1 and CDR2: MNHNS and SASEGT. The DNA of the CDR3 is TGTGCCAGCGGGCGGACTAGCGGCAACAATGAGCGGTTCTTC. This codes for CASGRTSGNNERFF.

The J gene is TRBJ1-1, the V gene TRBV6-1; no reliable D call. CDR1 is MNHNS and CDR2 is SASEGT in the germline V gene. Trimming cost V 5 bases and J 4 bases, with 11 bases left between them. The CDR3 has 13 residues. The CDR3 sequence is CASSPHTPTEAFF. CDR3 coding DNA: TGTGCCAGCAGTCCCCACACCCCCACTGAAGCTTTCTTT.

The table lists this clone with a few counts. This chain joins TRBV7-9 and TRBJ2-7; D is possibly TRBD1 (6 bases). The CDR3 extends over 15 amino acids. Trimming pared 0 bases from V and 2 bases from J, leaving 11 bases between. Germline-derived CDR1 and CDR2 are SEHNR and FQNEAQ (reference sequence). The CDR3 sequence: CASSLALGQAYEQYF. CDR3 coding DNA: TGTGCCAGCAGCTTAGCGCTGGGACAAGCCTACGAGCAGTACTTC.

The chain combines TRBV2 with TRBJ2-5, with 10 bases lining up with TRBD2. CDR1 is SNHLY and CDR2 is FYNNEI in the germline V gene. J gave up 3 bases and V 7 bases, and 11 bases lay outside the gene matches. This CDR3 contains 16 residues. The CDR3: CASTLEWTSGKETQYF. DNA of the CDR3: TGTGCCAGCACACTAGAGTGGACTAGCGGTAAAGAGACCCAGTACTTC.

The chain couples TRBV5-1 to TRBJ1-6; 7 nucleotides line up with TRBD1. From germline, CDR1 is SGHRS and CDR2 YFSETQ. This CDR3 region has 14 residues. The ends lost 0 bases at V and 7 bases at J; junction bases unmatched: 1. The CDR3 nucleotides are TGCGCCAGCAGCTTGGAACAGGGGAATTCACCCCTCCACTTT. Protein: CASSLEQGNSPLHF.

This clone appeared once. The CDR3 nucleotides read TGTGCCAGCAGCGGCGGGGGGGGCTCCTACAATGAGCAGTTCTTC. Protein product: CASSGGGGSYNEQFF. V and J are TRBV9 and TRBJ2-1; 9 nucleotides agree with TRBD2. The junction had 1 base not matched to a gene; V was cut back by 3 bases and J by 0 bases. The CDR3 covers 15 residues. Per germline, CDR1 SGDLS and CDR2 YYNGEE. Using reference TRBV9 and TRBJ2-1 for the parts outside the CDR3, the full variable domain is DSGVTQTPKHLITATGQRVTLRCSPRSGDLSVYWYQQSLDQGLQFLIQYYNGEERAKGNILERFSAQQFPDLHSELNLSSLELGDSALYFCASSGGGGSYNEQFFGPGTRLTVL.

The chain links TRBV30 to TRBJ2-1; TRBD2 agrees at 12 bases. The CDR3 covers 20 residues. Germline trimming cut 0 bases from V and 1 base from J; bases unmatched to any gene: 13. Germline V gene sequence: CDR1 GTSNPN, CDR2 SVGIG (reference sequence). Here the CDR3 reads CAWSVGWSSGGDTSYNEQFF. CDR3 DNA: TGTGCCTGGAGTGTAGGGTGGTCTAGCGGGGGGGACACTTCCTACAATGAGCAGTTCTTC. Filled out from reference TRBV30 and TRBJ2-1, the complete variable domain reads SQTIHQWPATLVQPVGSPLSLECTVEGTSNPNLYWYRQAAGRGLQLLFYSVGIGQISSEVPQNLSASRPQDRQFILSSKKLLLSDSGFYLCAWSVGWSSGGDTSYNEQFFGPGTRLTVL.

The rearrangement uses TRBV4-1 and TRBJ1-2, with D possibly being TRBD1 (6 bases). The V gene lost 3 bases and the J gene lost 7 bases, with 18 bases spanning the gap. CDR3 size: 15 residues. Germline lookup yields CDR1 MGHRA and CDR2 YSYEKL. This CDR3 reads CASSQSNRDSGGYTF. Written as DNA, the CDR3 is TGCGCCAGCAGCCAGAGTAACAGGGATTCGGGTGGCTACACCTTC.

This clone was observed a handful of times. The chain carries TRBV5-4 and TRBJ1-3, with 9 bases fitting TRBD1. In germline, CDR1 is SGHNT, CDR2 YYREEE (reference sequence). V dropped 7 bases and J dropped 4; count of bases not matched to a gene: 9. This CDR3 has 15 amino acids. CDR3 coding DNA: TGTGCCAGCCATCCACAGGGGGCGTCAGGAAACACCATATATTTT. Protein product: CASHPQGASGNTIYF.

The chain carries TRBV27 and TRBJ2-1, with D perhaps matching TRBD1 or TRBD2 (5 bases each). Trimming left V 3 bases short and J 0 bases short, with 18 bases between. The germline V gene encodes CDR1 MNHEY and CDR2 SMNVEV (reference sequence). The CDR3 consists of 18 residues. DNA for the CDR3: TGTGCCAGCAGTTTCTCGATCACCGGGACGGCCTCCTACAATGAGCAGTTCTTC. The encoded protein is CASSFSITGTASYNEQFF.

J is TRBJ2-6 and V is TRBV5-4; D call uncertain. The V and J ends lost 4 bases and 0 bases respectively, with 5 bases between them. The CDR3 length is 14 residues. Germline-derived CDR1 and CDR2 are SGHNT and YYREEE (reference sequence). The CDR3 protein is CASSRDSGANVLTF. CDR3 DNA sequence: TGTGCCAGCAGCAGGGACTCTGGGGCCAACGTCCTGACTTTC.

This rearrangement joins TRBV9 to TRBJ1-3; D uncertain. CDR1 SGDLS and CDR2 YYNGEE come from the germline V gene. V was trimmed by 3 bases and J by 6 bases, leaving 7 bases between them. This CDR3 comprises 12 residues. The CDR3 DNA sequence: TGTGCCAGCAGCGGCGGTACAAACACCATATATTTT. Translation gives CASSGGTNTIYF. The full variable domain, rest sourced from reference TRBV9 and TRBJ1-3, is DSGVTQTPKHLITATGQRVTLRCSPRSGDLSVYWYQQSLDQGLQFLIQYYNGEERAKGNILERFSAQQFPDLHSELNLSSLELGDSALYFCASSGGTNTIYFGEGSWLTVV.

The chain recombines TRBV14 with TRBJ2-7, with 8 bases identical to TRBD1. There are 12 residues in the CDR3. V shed 6 bases and J 4 bases; nucleotides not matched to a gene: 2. The germline V gene has CDR1 SGHDN and CDR2 FVKESK. CDR3 sequence reads: CASRHRGYEQYF. The CDR3 region has the DNA TGTGCCAGCAGACACAGGGGGTACGAGCAGTACTTC.

This clone was detected once. The chain joins TRBV7-2 to TRBJ1-1; no clear D. Germline CDR1 and CDR2: SGHTA and FQGNSA. Trimming stripped 6 bases from V and 1 base from J, with 21 bases between. The CDR3 loop spans 17 amino acids. CDR3 nucleotide sequence: TGTGCCAGCAGGCCTAATAAGGGAGTTTTTGGGAACACTGAAGCTTTCTTT. Protein: CASRPNKGVFGNTEAFF.